Below, 9 T cell receptor beta chains from the same sample are listed, as sequenced in a study of PD-L1 blockade in urothelial cancer. Stated time point: pretreatment peripheral blood. Libraries were prepared by immunoSEQ multiplex PCR; TCRdb keeps only in-frame clonotypes and omits some of them. The sample holds roughly 43,000 clones, around 82% seen once. This material consisted of PBMCs, taken around atezolizumab (anti-PD-L1) treatment. The receptors were sampled from a man aged 60-69 years with urothelial cancer.

The V call is TRBV7-2, the J call TRBJ2-7; TRBD2 matches at 9 bases. Per the germline V gene, CDR1 is SGHTA and CDR2 is FQGNSA. Unmatched junction bases numbered 9, after V lost 2 bases and J lost 7 bases. The CDR3 consists of 15 residues. CDR3 sequence: CASSLWGGRAGEQYF. CDR3 bases: TGTGCCAGCAGCTTATGGGGCGGGAGGGCCGGAGAGCAGTACTTC. Filled out from reference TRBV7-2 and TRBJ2-7, the complete variable domain reads GAGVSQSPSNKVTEKGKDVELRCDPISGHTALYWYRQSLGQGLEFLIYFQGNSAPDKSGLPSDRFSAERTGGSVSTLTIQRTQQEDSAVYLCASSLWGGRAGEQYFGPGTRLTVT.

The V and J genes are TRBV27 and TRBJ2-2, with 7 nucleotides matching TRBD2. The ends lost 7 bases at V and 6 bases at J; junction bases unmatched: 14. Germline assignment: CDR1 MNHEY and CDR2 SMNVEV (reference sequence). This CDR3 comprises 16 residues. The CDR3 DNA sequence: TGTGCCAGCATGTCACTAGCGTCCTATACGGCCGGGGAGCTGTTTTTT. Its protein is CASMSLASYTAGELFF.

The chain couples TRBV7-8 to TRBJ1-3, with D tentatively TRBD1 (6 bases). Germline V CDR1 and CDR2: SGHVS, FQNEAQ. With 8 bases removed from V and 3 bases from J, the gap between germline ends came to 23 bases. CDR3 length: 17 residues. CDR3 bases: TGTGCCAGCTCCAAGAGGGTGGCACAGGGTGTTGGAAACACCATATATTTT. This codes for CASSKRVAQGVGNTIYF.

The rearrangement joins TRBV4-3 to TRBJ1-4; 8 bases line up with TRBD1. The germline CDR1 and CDR2 sequences are LGHNA and YSLEER. The CDR3 has 18 amino acids. V gave up 0 bases and J gave up 8 bases; unmatched junction bases: 14. For the CDR3, the DNA is TGCGCCAGCAGCCAAGATTCCGGACAGGGACTGGTAGGCGAAAAACTGTTTTTT. Residues: CASSQDSGQGLVGEKLFF.

This chain uses TRBV6-1 with TRBJ1-4, with D tentatively TRBD1 (6 bases). The CDR3 loop spans 15 amino acids. Per germline, CDR1 MNHNS and CDR2 SASEGT. The V and J ends lost 6 bases and 8 bases respectively, with 19 bases between them. The CDR3, as DNA: TGTGCCAGCAGAGGACGACAGGCGGTTGGAGAAAAACTGTTTTTT. This translates into CASRGRQAVGEKLFF.

The chain joins TRBV5-4 to TRBJ1-6; D might be TRBD1 (5 bases). The CDR3 totals 16 residues. V shed 0 bases and J shed 3 bases, with 10 bases lying between them. Germline CDR1 reads SGHNT; CDR2 reads YYREEE (reference sequence). This CDR3 reads CASSLVGVLYNSPLHF. DNA of the CDR3: TGTGCCAGCAGCTTGGTAGGGGTCCTCTATAATTCACCCCTCCACTTT.

This clone was found once. The chain carries TRBV6-6 and TRBJ2-7; no clear D. This CDR3 is 13 amino acids long. V gave up 6 bases and J gave up 5 bases, with 14 bases separating them. Germline-derived CDR1 and CDR2 are MNHNY and SVGAGI (reference sequence). The CDR3 DNA sequence: TGTGCCAGCAGGGGCACCCCCTGGGACGAGCAGTACTTC. This translates into CASRGTPWDEQYF.

The CDR3 sequence is CASSTQGMANTEAFF. The CDR3 coding sequence is TGCGCCAGCAGCACCCAGGGTATGGCGAACACTGAAGCTTTCTTT. The chain links TRBV5-1 to TRBJ1-1, with D perhaps matching TRBD1 (5 bases). This CDR3 spans 15 amino acids. Germline loops: CDR1 SGHRS, CDR2 YFSETQ. Trimming pared 4 bases from V and 1 base from J, leaving 14 bases between.

The chain combines TRBV19 with TRBJ2-5; D is possibly TRBD2 (6 bases). Deletions cut 3 bases from V and 5 bases from J, with 13 bases between. Germline V gene data show CDR1 as LNHDA and CDR2 as SQIVND (reference sequence). This CDR3 contains 14 residues. The CDR3 reads CASSMGQGGETQYF. The CDR3, as DNA: TGTGCCAGTAGTATGGGTCAGGGAGGCGAGACCCAGTACTTC.